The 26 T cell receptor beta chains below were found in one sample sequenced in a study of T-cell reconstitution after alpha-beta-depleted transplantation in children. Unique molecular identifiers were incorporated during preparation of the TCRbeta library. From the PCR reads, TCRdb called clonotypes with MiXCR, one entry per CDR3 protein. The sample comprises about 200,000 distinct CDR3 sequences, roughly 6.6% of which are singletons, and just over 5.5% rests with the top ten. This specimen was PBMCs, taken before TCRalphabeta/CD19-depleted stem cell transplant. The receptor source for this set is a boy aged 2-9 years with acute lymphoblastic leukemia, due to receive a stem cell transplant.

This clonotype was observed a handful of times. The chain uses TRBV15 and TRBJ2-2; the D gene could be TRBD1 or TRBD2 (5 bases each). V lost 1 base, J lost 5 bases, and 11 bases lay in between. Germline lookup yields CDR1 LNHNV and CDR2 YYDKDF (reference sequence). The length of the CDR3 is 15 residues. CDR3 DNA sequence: TGTGCCACCAGCAGAGTCCAGGGCGGGACCGGGGAGCTGTTTTTT. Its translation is CATSRVQGGTGELFF.

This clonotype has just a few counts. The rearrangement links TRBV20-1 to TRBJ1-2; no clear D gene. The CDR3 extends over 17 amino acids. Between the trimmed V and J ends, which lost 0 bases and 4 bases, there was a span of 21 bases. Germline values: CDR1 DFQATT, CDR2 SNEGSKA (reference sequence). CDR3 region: CSARDPPGKGPLYGYTF. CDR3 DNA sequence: TGCAGTGCTAGAGATCCCCCCGGCAAAGGCCCTCTCTATGGCTACACCTTC.

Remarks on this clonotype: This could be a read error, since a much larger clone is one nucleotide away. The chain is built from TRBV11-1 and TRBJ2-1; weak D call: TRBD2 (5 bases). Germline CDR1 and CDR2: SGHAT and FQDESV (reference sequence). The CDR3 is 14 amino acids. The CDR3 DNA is TGTGCCAGCAGCTTTCAGTTCGGGAACAATCAGCAGTTCTTC. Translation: CASSFQFGNNQQFF.

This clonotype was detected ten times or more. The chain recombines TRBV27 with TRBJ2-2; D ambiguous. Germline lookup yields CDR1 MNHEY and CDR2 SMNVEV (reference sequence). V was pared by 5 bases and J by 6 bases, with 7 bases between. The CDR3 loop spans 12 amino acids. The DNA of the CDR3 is TGTGCCAGCAGTCCTACGTCCGGGGAGCTGTTTTTT. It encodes CASSPTSGELFF.

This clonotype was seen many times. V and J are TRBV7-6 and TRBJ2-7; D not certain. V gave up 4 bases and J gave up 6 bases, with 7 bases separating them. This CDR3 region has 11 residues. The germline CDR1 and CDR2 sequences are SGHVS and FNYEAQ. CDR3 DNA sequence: TGTGCCAGCAGCTCGTCTTTCGAGCAGTACTTC. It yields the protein CASSSSFEQYF.

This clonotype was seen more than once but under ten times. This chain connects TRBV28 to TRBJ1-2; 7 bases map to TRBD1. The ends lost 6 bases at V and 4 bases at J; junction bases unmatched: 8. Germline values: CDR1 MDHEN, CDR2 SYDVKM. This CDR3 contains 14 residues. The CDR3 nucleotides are TGTGCCAGCAGCCTCCCGACAGGGAGCTATGGCTACACCTTC. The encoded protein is CASSLPTGSYGYTF.

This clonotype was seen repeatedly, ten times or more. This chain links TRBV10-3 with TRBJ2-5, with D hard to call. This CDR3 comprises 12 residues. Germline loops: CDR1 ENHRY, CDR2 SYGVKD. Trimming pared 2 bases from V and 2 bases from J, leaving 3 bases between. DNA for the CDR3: TGTGCCATCAGTGAGACGCAAGAGACCCAGTACTTC. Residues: CAISETQETQYF.

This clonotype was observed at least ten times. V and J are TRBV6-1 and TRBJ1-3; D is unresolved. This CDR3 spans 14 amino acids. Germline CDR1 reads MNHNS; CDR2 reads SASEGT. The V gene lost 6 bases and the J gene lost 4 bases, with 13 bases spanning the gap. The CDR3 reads CASRSTGKGNTIYF. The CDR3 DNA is TGTGCCAGCAGGTCGACGGGGAAGGGAAACACCATATATTTT.

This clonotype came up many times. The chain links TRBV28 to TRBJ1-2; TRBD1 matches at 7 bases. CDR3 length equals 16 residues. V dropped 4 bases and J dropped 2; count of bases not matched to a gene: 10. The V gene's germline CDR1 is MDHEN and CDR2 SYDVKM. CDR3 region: CASSSTRQGPNYGYTF. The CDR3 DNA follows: TGTGCCAGCAGTTCCACCCGACAGGGCCCGAACTATGGCTACACCTTC.

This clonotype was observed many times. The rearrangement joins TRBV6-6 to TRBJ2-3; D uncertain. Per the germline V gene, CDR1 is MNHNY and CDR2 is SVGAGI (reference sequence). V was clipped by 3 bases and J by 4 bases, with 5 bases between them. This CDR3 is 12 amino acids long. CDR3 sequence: CASSYTSDTQYF. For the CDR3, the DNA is TGTGCCAGCAGTTATACTTCAGATACGCAGTATTTT.

The CDR3 spells CASSPTLAGGLPDTQYF. DNA of the CDR3: TGTGCCAGCAGCCCTACCTTGGCGGGAGGGCTGCCAGATACGCAGTATTTT. The gene calls are TRBV7-2 and TRBJ2-3; 9 nucleotides agree with TRBD2. The CDR3 runs to 17 residues. The J segment lost 4 bases and the V segment lost 5 bases, leaving 13 bases of the junction unmatched. The germline V gene has CDR1 SGHTA and CDR2 FQGNSA.

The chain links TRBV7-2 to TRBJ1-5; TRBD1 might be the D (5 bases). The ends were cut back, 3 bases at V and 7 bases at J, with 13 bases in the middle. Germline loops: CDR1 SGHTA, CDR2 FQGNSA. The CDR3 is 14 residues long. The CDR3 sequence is CASSLGGSEQPQHF. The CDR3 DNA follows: TGTGCCAGCAGCTTGGGGGGGTCGGAGCAGCCCCAGCATTTT.

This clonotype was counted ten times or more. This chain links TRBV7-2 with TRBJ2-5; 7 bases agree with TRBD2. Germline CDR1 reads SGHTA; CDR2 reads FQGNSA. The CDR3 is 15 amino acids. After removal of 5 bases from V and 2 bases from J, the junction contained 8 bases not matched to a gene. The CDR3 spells CASSPGPGGQETQYF. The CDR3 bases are TGTGCCAGCAGCCCGGGCCCGGGAGGACAAGAGACCCAGTACTTC.

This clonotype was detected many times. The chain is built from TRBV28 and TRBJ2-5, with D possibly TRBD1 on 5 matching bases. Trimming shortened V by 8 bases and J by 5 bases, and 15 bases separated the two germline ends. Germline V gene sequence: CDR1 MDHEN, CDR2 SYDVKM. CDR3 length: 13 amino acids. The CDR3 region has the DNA TGTGCCAGCTCCAGGGTCAGCGAGGAGACCCAGTACTTC. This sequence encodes CASSRVSEETQYF. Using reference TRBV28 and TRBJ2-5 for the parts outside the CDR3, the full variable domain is DVKVTQSSRYLVKRTGEKVFLECVQDMDHENMFWYRQDPGLGLRLIYFSYDVKMKEKGDIPEGYSVSREKKERFSLILESASTNQTSMYLCASSRVSEETQYFGPGTRLLVL.

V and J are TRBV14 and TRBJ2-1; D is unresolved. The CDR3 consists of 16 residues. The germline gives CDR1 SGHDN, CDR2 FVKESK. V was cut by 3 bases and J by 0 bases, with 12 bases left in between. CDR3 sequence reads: CASSHYLGISYNEQFF. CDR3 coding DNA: TGTGCCAGCAGCCACTACTTGGGGATCTCCTACAATGAGCAGTTCTTC.

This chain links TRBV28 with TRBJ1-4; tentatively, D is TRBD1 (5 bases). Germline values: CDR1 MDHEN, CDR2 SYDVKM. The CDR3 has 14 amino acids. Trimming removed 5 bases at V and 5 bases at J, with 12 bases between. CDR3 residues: CASSETDSNEKLFF. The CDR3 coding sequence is TGTGCCAGCAGTGAGACAGACTCAAATGAAAAACTGTTTTTT. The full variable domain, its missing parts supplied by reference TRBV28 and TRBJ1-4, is DVKVTQSSRYLVKRTGEKVFLECVQDMDHENMFWYRQDPGLGLRLIYFSYDVKMKEKGDIPEGYSVSREKKERFSLILESASTNQTSMYLCASSETDSNEKLFFGSGTQLSVL.

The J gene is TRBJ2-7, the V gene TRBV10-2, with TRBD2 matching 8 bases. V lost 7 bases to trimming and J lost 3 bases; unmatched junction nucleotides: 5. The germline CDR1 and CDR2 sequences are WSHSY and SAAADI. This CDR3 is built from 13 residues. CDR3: CASTPGGVYEQYF. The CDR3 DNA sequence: TGCGCCAGCACCCCGGGAGGGGTCTACGAGCAGTACTTC.

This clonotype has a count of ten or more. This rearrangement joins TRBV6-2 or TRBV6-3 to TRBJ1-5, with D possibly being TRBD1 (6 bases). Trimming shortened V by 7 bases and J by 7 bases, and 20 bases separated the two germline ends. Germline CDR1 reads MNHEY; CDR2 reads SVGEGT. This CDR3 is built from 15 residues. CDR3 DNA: TGTGCCAGCACCAAGAGGGGGGCCCGGGGGCAGCCCCAGCATTTT. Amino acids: CASTKRGARGQPQHF.

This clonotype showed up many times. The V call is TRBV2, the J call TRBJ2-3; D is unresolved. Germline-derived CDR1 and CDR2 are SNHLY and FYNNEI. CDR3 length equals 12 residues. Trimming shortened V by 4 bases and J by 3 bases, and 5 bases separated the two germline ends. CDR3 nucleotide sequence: TGTGCCAGCAGTGCTTGGACAGATACGCAGTATTTT. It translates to CASSAWTDTQYF.

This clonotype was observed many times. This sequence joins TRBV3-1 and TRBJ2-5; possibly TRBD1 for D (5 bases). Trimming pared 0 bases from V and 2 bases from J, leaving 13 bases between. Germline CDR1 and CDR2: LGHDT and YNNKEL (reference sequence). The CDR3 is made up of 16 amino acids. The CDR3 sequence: CASSQDARDLQETQYF. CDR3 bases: TGTGCCAGCAGCCAAGATGCCAGGGATTTACAAGAGACCCAGTACTTC.

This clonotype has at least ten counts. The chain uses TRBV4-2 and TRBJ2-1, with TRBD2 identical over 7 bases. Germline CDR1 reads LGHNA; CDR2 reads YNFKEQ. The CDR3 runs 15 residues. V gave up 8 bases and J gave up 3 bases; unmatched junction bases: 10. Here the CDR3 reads CASGEEAGDYNEQFF. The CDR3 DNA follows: TGTGCCAGCGGCGAGGAGGCGGGGGACTACAATGAGCAGTTCTTC.

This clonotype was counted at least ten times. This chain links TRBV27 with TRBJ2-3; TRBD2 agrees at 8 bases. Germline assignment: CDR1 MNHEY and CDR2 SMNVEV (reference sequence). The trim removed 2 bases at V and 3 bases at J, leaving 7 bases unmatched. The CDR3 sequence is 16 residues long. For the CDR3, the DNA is TGTGCCAGCAGTTTAGGGGCTAGCGGGTTGACAGATACGCAGTATTTT. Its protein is CASSLGASGLTDTQYF.

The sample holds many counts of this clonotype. The CDR3 region is CASSPDGGISYNEQFF. For the CDR3, the DNA is TGCGCCAGCAGCCCCGATGGAGGGATCTCCTACAATGAGCAGTTCTTC. The gene calls are TRBV5-1 and TRBJ2-1, with TRBD2 as a possible D gene (6 bases). Trimming removed 4 bases at V and 0 bases at J, with 14 bases between. The germline CDR1 and CDR2 sequences are SGHRS and YFSETQ. The CDR3 length is 16 residues.

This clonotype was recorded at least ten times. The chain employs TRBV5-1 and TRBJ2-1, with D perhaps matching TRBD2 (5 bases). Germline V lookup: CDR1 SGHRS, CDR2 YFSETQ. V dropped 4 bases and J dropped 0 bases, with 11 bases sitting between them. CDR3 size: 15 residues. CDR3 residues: CASSAGQTSYNEQFF. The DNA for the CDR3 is TGCGCCAGCAGCGCGGGTCAGACCTCCTACAATGAGCAGTTCTTC.

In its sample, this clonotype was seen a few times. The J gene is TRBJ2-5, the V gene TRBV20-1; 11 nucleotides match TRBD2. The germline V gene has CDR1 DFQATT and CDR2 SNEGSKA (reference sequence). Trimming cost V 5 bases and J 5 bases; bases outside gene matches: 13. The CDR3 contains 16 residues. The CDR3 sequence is CSASTLAGEFGETQYF. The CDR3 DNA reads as TGCAGTGCTTCCACACTAGCGGGAGAGTTTGGGGAGACCCAGTACTTC.

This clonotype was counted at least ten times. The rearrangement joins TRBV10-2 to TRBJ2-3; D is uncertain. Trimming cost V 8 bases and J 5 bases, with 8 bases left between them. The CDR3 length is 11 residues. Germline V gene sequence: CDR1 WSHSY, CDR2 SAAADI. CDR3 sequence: CASSALDTQYF. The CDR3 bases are TGCGCCAGCTCAGCCCTAGATACGCAGTATTTT.